The 20 T cell receptor beta chains listed next were all sequenced from one sample in a study of blood T cells in healthy people across ages. Next came a second PCR, run for about 7 to 12 cycles, which used a sample-barcoded 5' primer along with a J-beta primer mix. TCRdb redid the calling of the 5' RACE reads with MiXCR, one entry per CDR3 protein. In the table there are about 900,000 distinct CDR3 sequences, 60% to 80% of which are singletons. The sequenced sample was blood. These TCRs come from a young man in good health.

The V gene is TRBV9, the J gene TRBJ2-1, with D perhaps matching TRBD2 (5 bases). The CDR3 spans 15 residues. Germline assignment: CDR1 SGDLS and CDR2 YYNGEE. Trimming pared 7 bases from V and 5 bases from J, leaving 19 bases between. The CDR3 DNA reads TGTGCCAGCTCAGAGGGCGGGCGGCCCAACAATGAGCAGTTCTTC. This translates into CASSEGGRPNNEQFF.

This clonotype was recorded a few times. The gene calls are TRBV27 and TRBJ1-4, with 7 bases matching TRBD1. After removal of 5 bases from V and 3 bases from J, the junction contained 6 bases not matched to a gene. In germline, CDR1 is MNHEY, CDR2 SMNVEV (reference sequence). The CDR3 extends over 15 amino acids. CDR3 residues: CASSLTGQANEKLFF. CDR3 nucleotides: TGTGCCAGCAGTCTGACAGGGCAGGCTAATGAAAAACTGTTTTTT.

The chain recombines TRBV6-1 with TRBJ2-5, with 7 bases identical to TRBD1. With 2 bases clipped from V and 11 bases from J, the junction kept 17 bases outside the gene matches. Germline V gives CDR1 MNHNS, CDR2 SASEGT. This CDR3 is built from 16 residues. In DNA, the CDR3 is TGTGCCAGCAGTGAAACAGGGGCGTCTTTCAACAATGAGCAGTACTTC. This gives the protein CASSETGASFNNEQYF.

In this sample, this clonotype turned up a few times. This chain connects TRBV29-1 to TRBJ2-5; possibly TRBD1 for D (7 bases). The last part of the DNA fits TRBJ2-7 better; the J call may be wrong. The CDR3 runs 13 residues. Germline CDR1 reads SQVTM; CDR2 reads ANQGSEA. CDR3 sequence: CSAQGGRVYEQYF. The CDR3 DNA follows: TGCAGCGCTCAGGGGGGTAGGGTATACGAGCAGTACTTC.

This clonotype was seen at least ten times. The rearrangement links TRBV5-1 to TRBJ2-5, with 10 bases that match TRBD2. Germline trimming cut 4 bases from V and 7 bases from J; bases unmatched to any gene: 13. CDR1 is SGHRS, CDR2 YFSETQ, per germline. This CDR3 has 16 amino acids. CDR3 residues: CASSAFAAGGPVTQYF. Written as DNA, the CDR3 is TGCGCCAGCAGCGCCTTCGCAGCGGGAGGGCCCGTGACCCAGTACTTC.

In its sample, this clonotype was seen a few times. The chain joins TRBV3-1 to TRBJ2-6, with D uncertain. V was clipped by 6 bases and J by 4 bases, with 13 bases between them. Germline values: CDR1 LGHDT, CDR2 YNNKEL (reference sequence). This CDR3 has 15 amino acids. The CDR3 is CASRNPIPGANVLTF. The CDR3 region has the DNA TGTGCCAGCAGGAACCCTATCCCCGGGGCCAACGTCCTGACTTTC.

For the CDR3, the DNA is TGTGCCAGCAGTGGTTCCGAGACCCAGTACTTC. Its translation is CASSGSETQYF. The gene calls are TRBV2 and TRBJ2-5; D remains unclear. V was clipped by 4 bases and J by 5 bases, with 5 bases between them. Looked up from germline, CDR1 is SNHLY and CDR2 is FYNNEI. This CDR3 comprises 11 residues.

Here the CDR3 DNA reads TGTGCCAGCAGTGCGCCGGAGGCGCAGGAGACCCAGTACTTC. Amino acids: CASSAPEAQETQYF. This chain links TRBV28 with TRBJ2-5; a possible D gene is TRBD2 (5 bases). The V end was cut by 5 bases, the J end by 5 bases, with 15 bases between. Germline V gene lookup returns CDR1 MDHEN and CDR2 SYDVKM. The CDR3 covers 14 residues.

V and J are TRBV6-2 or TRBV6-3 and TRBJ2-7; a possible D gene is TRBD2 (6 bases). The V and J ends lost 8 bases and 3 bases respectively, with 17 bases between them. CDR1 and CDR2 (germline): MNHEY, SVGEGT. The CDR3 length is 14 residues. This CDR3 reads CASEKLGGNYEQYF. CDR3 nucleotides: TGTGCCAGCGAAAAACTCGGAGGGAACTACGAGCAGTACTTC.

This clonotype was picked up one time. The CDR3 DNA follows: TGTGCCAGCTCACCACCGGTGATCGACAGGACGCCCCAAGATACGCAGTATTTT. Amino acid sequence: CASSPPVIDRTPQDTQYF. The chain employs TRBV18 and TRBJ2-3, with D tentatively TRBD1 (6 bases). Germline CDR1 KGHSH, CDR2 LQKENI. V was cut by 0 bases and J by 5 bases, with 21 bases left in between. CDR3 size: 18 residues.

The genes are TRBV6-2 or TRBV6-3 and TRBJ1-1; TRBD1 matches at 8 bases. Unmatched junction bases numbered 8, after V lost 5 bases and J lost 6 bases. Germline CDR1 is MNHEY and CDR2 is SVGEGT. This CDR3 has 14 residues. As DNA, the CDR3 is TGTGCCAGCAGTACCCGAACGACAGGGGCTGAAGCTTTCTTT. This translates into CASSTRTTGAEAFF.

This clonotype has only a few counts. The chain uses TRBV3-1 and TRBJ1-2, with TRBD1 identical over 8 bases. Germline loops: CDR1 LGHDT, CDR2 YNNKEL (reference sequence). Unmatched junction bases numbered 9, after V lost 8 bases and J lost 4 bases. This CDR3 region has 14 residues. The CDR3 region has the DNA TGTGCCAGCGGACTAGCAGGGGGCACCTATGGCTACACCTTC. Amino acids: CASGLAGGTYGYTF.

For the CDR3, the DNA is TGTGCCAGCAGCAAAGGGGCGACAGGTTCCACAGATACGCAGTATTTT. Amino acid sequence: CASSKGATGSTDTQYF. The J gene is TRBJ2-3, the V gene TRBV21-1; TRBD1 reflects the table's D call only, with no check against the DNA. TRBV21-1 is reported as a pseudogene. This CDR3 has 16 residues.

This clonotype was observed a single time. The J gene is TRBJ2-3, the V gene TRBV13, with unresolved D. Germline V gene lookup returns CDR1 PRHDT and CDR2 FYEKMQ (reference sequence). The CDR3 loop spans 16 amino acids. Trimming cost V 6 bases and J 0 bases, with 16 bases left between them. CDR3 nucleotides: TGTGCCAGCAGTACGACGGCGAGCCGTAGCACAGATACGCAGTATTTT. It encodes CASSTTASRSTDTQYF.

The V call is TRBV5-1, the J call TRBJ2-3; unclear D gene. CDR3 size: 15 residues. The germline CDR1 and CDR2 sequences are SGHRS and YFSETQ. The V end was cut by 5 bases, the J end by 1 base, with 14 bases between. CDR3 coding DNA: TGCGCCAGCAGGCGGCGGCCAGGCGGCACAGATACGCAGTATTTT. Protein product: CASRRRPGGTDTQYF. The whole variable domain, remainder taken from reference TRBV5-1 and TRBJ2-3, is KAGVTQTPRYLIKTRGQQVTLSCSPISGHRSVSWYQQTPGQGLQFLFEYFSETQRNKGNFPGRFSGRQFSNSRSEMNVSTLELGDSALYLCASRRRPGGTDTQYFGPGTRLTVL.

This clonotype was counted once. At one end, the junction sequence differs from germline, possibly due to a read error. The chain uses TRBV7-2 and TRBJ2-7; the match to TRBD2 covers 12 bases. This CDR3 has 15 residues. Germline values: CDR1 SGHTA, CDR2 FQGNSA. The CDR3 coding sequence is TGTGCCAGCAGCCTAGCGGGGGGGCCTGAGTACGAGCAGTACTTC. This encodes CASSLAGGPEYEQYF.

This chain connects TRBV7-9 to TRBJ1-4; D call uncertain. CDR1 SEHNR and CDR2 FQNEAQ come from the germline V gene (reference sequence). The CDR3 runs 15 residues. V was clipped by 3 bases and J by 3 bases, with 11 bases between them. CDR3 in amino acids: CASSFDVGANEKLFF. The DNA for the CDR3 is TGTGCCAGCAGCTTCGATGTAGGAGCTAATGAAAAACTGTTTTTT.

V usage is TRBV20-1 and J usage is TRBJ2-7; unclear D gene. CDR1 and CDR2 from the germline V gene are DFQATT and SNEGSKA (reference sequence). The CDR3 spans 14 residues. V was shortened by 5 bases and J by 0 bases, with 14 bases between the two germline ends. CDR3 residues: CSAYDLNPSYEQYF. In nucleotides, the CDR3 is TGCAGTGCTTATGACCTAAACCCCTCCTACGAGCAGTACTTC.

This rearrangement joins TRBV6-2 or TRBV6-3 to TRBJ1-1; D uncertain. Germline loops: CDR1 MNHEY, CDR2 SVGEGT. V dropped 6 bases and J dropped 7 bases, with 21 bases sitting between them. CDR3 length: 15 residues. The CDR3 DNA follows: TGTGCCAGCAGCCCTCGGGTCCTCGGCCGGAATGAAGCTTTCTTT. Encoded protein: CASSPRVLGRNEAFF.

The rearrangement uses TRBV5-1 and TRBJ2-1, with 10 bases identical to TRBD2. Germline CDR1 SGHRS, CDR2 YFSETQ. Trimming removed 0 bases from V and 6 bases from J; junction bases left unmatched: 6. This CDR3 comprises 16 residues. The CDR3 region is CASSLGLAGAANEQFF. CDR3 sequence (DNA): TGCGCCAGCAGCTTGGGTCTAGCGGGGGCCGCCAATGAGCAGTTCTTC.